The 16 T cell receptor beta chains given below trace back to one sample, sequenced in a study of blood T cell repertoires in COVID-19. The assay was immunoSEQ multiplex PCR, and TCRdb's table has in-frame clones only and misses some. Of about 150,000 clones detected, over 60% appear once; the ten largest clones hold around 3.5%. The sample comprised peripheral blood. The receptors derive from an elderly woman with acute or convalescent COVID-19.

The chain is built from TRBV5-6 and TRBJ2-5; 9 bases line up with TRBD1. The CDR3 has 14 residues. Germline CDR1 SGHDT, CDR2 YYEEEE. V shed 6 bases, J shed 5 bases, and the junction held 8 bases outside the gene matches. CDR3 region: CASNKRDREETQYF. The CDR3 nucleotides are TGTGCCAGCAACAAGAGGGACAGGGAGGAGACCCAGTACTTC.

The chain carries TRBV7-3 and TRBJ2-1, with TRBD1 matching over 7 bases. Unmatched junction bases numbered 10, after V lost 2 bases and J lost 9 bases. The V gene's germline CDR1 is SGHTA and CDR2 FQGTGA. This CDR3 has 15 amino acids. CDR3 coding DNA: TGTGCCAGCAGCTTAGAGGGGGCGCCGTCCCGTGAGCAGTTCTTC. Translated, it gives CASSLEGAPSREQFF.

V is TRBV6-2 or TRBV6-3 and J is TRBJ1-1; 10 bases are a match to TRBD1. Germline loops: CDR1 MNHEY, CDR2 SVGEGT. The CDR3 has 14 residues. The junction had 2 bases not matched to a gene; V was cut back by 5 bases and J by 2 bases. The DNA of the CDR3 is TGTGCCAGCAGTGACAGGGGGCGAAACACTGAAGCTTTCTTT. This sequence encodes CASSDRGRNTEAFF.

The CDR3 nucleotides read TGTGCCAGCACCGACACAGGGTTCTATGGCTACACCTTC. This translates into CASTDTGFYGYTF. The chain is built from TRBV7-3 and TRBJ1-2; D possibly corresponds to TRBD1 (6 bases). The CDR3 loop spans 13 amino acids. The V end lost 7 bases, the J end lost 4 bases, and 13 bases lay between the germline ends. CDR1 and CDR2 (germline): SGHTA, FQGTGA.

This chain joins TRBV7-9 and TRBJ1-2; D is unresolved. V was clipped by 3 bases and J by 2 bases, with 10 bases between them. The CDR3 totals 14 residues. CDR1 and CDR2 from the germline V gene are SEHNR and FQNEAQ (reference sequence). The CDR3 bases are TGTGCCAGCAGCTTGTATTCAGGAAACTATGGCTACACCTTC. This sequence encodes CASSLYSGNYGYTF.

The V call is TRBV2, the J call TRBJ1-2; 8 bases are a match to TRBD1. Germline CDR1 reads SNHLY; CDR2 reads FYNNEI. The CDR3 has 13 residues. Trimming took 5 bases from V and 4 from J; bases not matched to a gene: 3. This chain's CDR3 is CASSLGQGYGYTF. The CDR3 DNA follows: TGTGCCAGCAGTCTCGGACAGGGCTATGGCTACACCTTC.

A word on this clone: The germline gene is not matched at one end of the junction; a read error may be the cause. V is TRBV7-7 and J is TRBJ1-2; the D gene is possibly TRBD1 (6 bases). The germline CDR1 and CDR2 sequences are SSHAT and FNYEAQ (reference sequence). There are 16 residues in the CDR3. Here the CDR3 reads CASSPKDRPCNYGYTF. DNA of the CDR3: TGTGCTAGCAGCCCCAAGGACAGACCGTGTAACTATGGCTACACCTTC.

In nucleotides, the CDR3 is TGTGCCAGCAGTAGGGGGCCTGAAGCTTTCTTT. Translated: CASSRGPEAFF. The chain links TRBV6-2 or TRBV6-3 to TRBJ1-1; 7 bases are a match to TRBD1. Per germline, CDR1 MNHEY and CDR2 SVGEGT. The CDR3 contains 11 residues. V lost 5 bases to trimming and J lost 6 bases; unmatched junction nucleotides: 0.

V usage is TRBV11-2 and J usage is TRBJ2-7; 14 nucleotides agree with TRBD2. CDR1 SGHAT and CDR2 FQNNGV come from the germline V gene. The CDR3 length is 15 residues. V shed 4 bases and J 2 bases; nucleotides not matched to a gene: 1. The CDR3 region is CASSSTSGRAYEQYF. The CDR3 DNA is TGTGCCAGCAGCTCGACTAGCGGGAGGGCCTACGAGCAGTACTTC.

The gene calls are TRBV6-6 and TRBJ1-2; unclear D gene. The V end was cut by 7 bases, the J end by 8 bases, with 11 bases between. The CDR3 contains 11 residues. Germline assignment: CDR1 MNHNY and CDR2 SVGAGI (reference sequence). CDR3 in amino acids: CASITNMGYTF. As DNA, the CDR3 is TGTGCCAGCATAACAAACATGGGCTACACCTTC.

This chain joins TRBV9 and TRBJ1-1, with 8 bases that match TRBD1. CDR1 and CDR2 (germline): SGDLS, YYNGEE. Trimming took 3 bases from V and 4 from J; bases not matched to a gene: 5. This CDR3 region has 14 residues. The CDR3 is CASSDGQGFTEAFF. The CDR3, as DNA: TGTGCCAGCAGCGACGGACAGGGTTTCACTGAAGCTTTCTTT.

This sequence joins TRBV15 and TRBJ1-2, with a weak D call TRBD1 (6 bases). Germline CDR1 and CDR2: LNHNV and YYDKDF (reference sequence). The CDR3 consists of 18 residues. V was trimmed by 0 bases and J by 1 base, leaving 18 bases between them. For the CDR3, the DNA is TGTGCCACCAGCAGAGATTTACGATCGGGGGGCAGTAACTATGGCTACACCTTC. It codes for CATSRDLRSGGSNYGYTF.

The chain links TRBV7-6 to TRBJ1-1; D unclear. Germline V gene lookup returns CDR1 SGHVS and CDR2 FNYEAQ. The CDR3 is 13 residues long. Trimming shortened V by 0 bases and J by 1 base, and 3 bases separated the two germline ends. In nucleotides, the CDR3 is TGTGCCAGCAGCTTAGCTCGGAACACTGAAGCTTTCTTT. Its translation is CASSLARNTEAFF. The full variable domain, with the rest looked up from reference TRBV7-6 and TRBJ1-1, is GAGVSQSPRYKVTKRGQDVALRCDPISGHVSLYWYRQALGQGPEFLTYFNYEAQQDKSGLPNDRFSAERPEGSISTLTIQRTEQRDSAMYRCASSLARNTEAFFGQGTRLTVV.

This clone was detected once. The chain joins TRBV7-3 to TRBJ2-1, with TRBD2 identical over 14 bases. This CDR3 is 13 amino acids long. With 5 bases clipped from V and 15 bases from J, the junction kept 6 bases outside the gene matches. Germline V gene data show CDR1 as SGHTA and CDR2 as FQGTGA. The CDR3 loop reads CASSRGLAGDGFF. The CDR3 DNA reads TGTGCCAGCAGCAGGGGACTAGCGGGAGATGGGTTCTTC.

This chain connects TRBV6-5 to TRBJ1-2; D is unresolved. From germline, CDR1 is MNHEY and CDR2 SVGAGI. The ends were cut back, 6 bases at V and 4 bases at J, with 3 bases in the middle. CDR3 length: 10 amino acids. CDR3 DNA sequence: TGTGCCAGCAGACTCTATGGCTACACCTTC. This codes for CASRLYGYTF.

The rearrangement links TRBV7-2 to TRBJ1-2, with a weak D call TRBD1 (6 bases). The ends were cut back, 7 bases at V and 4 bases at J, with 16 bases in the middle. This CDR3 has 14 residues. CDR1 and CDR2 (germline): SGHTA, FQGNSA. CDR3 residues: CASTLSQGIYGYTF. As DNA, the CDR3 is TGTGCCAGCACACTCTCTCAGGGGATCTATGGCTACACCTTC.